Each of the 23 T cell receptor beta chains below was sequenced from the same sample in a study of vaccination effects on CD4 cells after COVID-19. The repertoire was sequenced with immunoSEQ multiplex PCR; TCRdb's copy has only in-frame clones and lacks some. Altogether roughly 34,000 clones are present, approximately 78% being singletons, with the ten largest covering approximately 1.4%. ViraFEST assay sequencing came after antigen-specific CD4+ T cells were expanded with viral peptide pools. Isolating CD4+ T cells followed approximately 9 days of culture. Two-dose vaccination with either BNT162b2 or mRNA-1273 was given to the participants. Antigens of these TCRs are unknown. The specimen comprised CD4+ T cells from PBMCs cultured with HCoV-NL63 spike peptides, sampled after COVID-19 vaccination. The source is a human donor who received a COVID-19 vaccine. Some clones in this sample may be carry-over from other donors' samples.

The rearrangement links TRBV10-1 to TRBJ1-6; D is uncertain. The CDR3 runs 13 residues. The germline V gene has CDR1 WNHNN and CDR2 SYGVQD (reference sequence). Trimming pared 1 base from V and 7 bases from J, leaving 5 bases between. CDR3 protein: CASSELWNSPLHF. The CDR3 bases are TGCGCCAGCAGTGAGTTATGGAATTCACCCCTCCACTTT.

The V call is TRBV5-1, the J call TRBJ1-6, with a possible D match to TRBD1 (5 bases). Germline V lookup: CDR1 SGHRS, CDR2 YFSETQ. Trimming removed 4 bases at V and 8 bases at J, with 10 bases between. The CDR3 is made up of 13 amino acids. CDR3 nucleotide sequence: TGCGCCAGCAGCGTCGGGGCCGATTCACCCCTCCACTTT. Its protein is CASSVGADSPLHF.

The chain has TRBV2 and TRBJ1-6, with TRBD1 identical over 9 bases. The V gene end was trimmed by 8 bases and the J gene end by 7 bases; junction bases not matched to a gene: 6. The CDR3 contains 14 residues. The germline V gene encodes CDR1 SNHLY and CDR2 FYNNEI. CDR3 nucleotides: TGTGCCAGCGGATTGGACAGGGGAAATTCACCCCTCCACTTT. Protein sequence: CASGLDRGNSPLHF.

The chain links TRBV7-9 to TRBJ2-3, with D perhaps matching TRBD2 (5 bases). Germline V gene sequence: CDR1 SEHNR, CDR2 FQNEAQ (reference sequence). V was pared by 4 bases and J by 0 bases, with 14 bases between. This CDR3 is 16 amino acids long. DNA for the CDR3: TGTGCCAGCAGCTCACCCCGGGGTCAGAGCACAGATACGCAGTATTTT. Translating it yields CASSSPRGQSTDTQYF.

The chain combines TRBV5-6 with TRBJ1-5, with D tentatively TRBD1 (5 bases). V was shortened by 0 bases and J by 7 bases, with 17 bases between the two germline ends. The CDR3 is 16 amino acids. Looked up from germline, CDR1 is SGHDT and CDR2 is YYEEEE. In DNA form, the CDR3 reads TGTGCCAGCAGCTTGGGTTCGGACCAGGGTCGACAGCCCCAGCATTTT. This codes for CASSLGSDQGRQPQHF.

The chain is built from TRBV28 and TRBJ2-3; TRBD2 is a possible D gene (6 bases). Trimming pared 8 bases from V and 3 bases from J, leaving 15 bases between. This CDR3 spans 14 amino acids. Germline CDR1 reads MDHEN; CDR2 reads SYDVKM. The CDR3 DNA is TGTGCCAGCCAATCTTTGGGGGGAACAGATACGCAGTATTTT. Amino acid sequence: CASQSLGGTDTQYF.

This clone has a handful of counts. This chain uses TRBV5-5 with TRBJ2-7, with D unresolved. Looked up from germline, CDR1 is SGHKS and CDR2 is YYEKEE (reference sequence). Between the trimmed V and J ends, which lost 3 bases and 0 bases, there was a span of 10 bases. The CDR3 extends over 14 amino acids. The CDR3 coding sequence is TGTGCCAGCAGCTCCTATTTCAGCTCCTACGAGCAGTACGTC. Amino acid sequence: CASSSYFSSYEQYV.

This CDR3 reads CASKTENYGYTF. CDR3 sequence (DNA): TGCGCCAGCAAGACTGAAAACTATGGCTACACCTTC. This chain joins TRBV5-1 and TRBJ1-2; D gene unclear. The germline V gene encodes CDR1 SGHRS and CDR2 YFSETQ. V was pared by 6 bases and J by 2 bases, with 8 bases between. The CDR3 consists of 12 residues.

The chain combines TRBV2 with TRBJ2-3; 11 positions match TRBD2. The CDR3 is made up of 16 amino acids. The V segment lost 5 bases and the J segment 6 bases; nucleotides outside the gene matches: 10. Germline-derived CDR1 and CDR2 are SNHLY and FYNNEI. The CDR3 loop reads CASSYGTSGKGDTQYF. CDR3 nucleotides: TGTGCCAGCAGTTACGGGACTAGCGGAAAGGGGGATACGCAGTATTTT. Supplemented by reference TRBV2 and TRBJ2-3, the full variable domain reads EPEVTQTPSHQVTQMGQEVILRCVPISNHLYFYWYRQILGQKVEFLVSFYNNEISEKSEIFDDQFSVERPDGSNFTLKIRSTKLEDSAMYFCASSYGTSGKGDTQYFGPGTRLTVL.

The chain has TRBV18 and TRBJ2-2; D is undetermined. Germline values: CDR1 KGHSH, CDR2 LQKENI. The CDR3 sequence is 13 residues long. The V end was cut by 3 bases, the J end by 6 bases, with 8 bases between. Here the CDR3 reads CASSPSSAGELFF. As DNA, the CDR3 is TGTGCCAGCTCACCTAGTTCCGCCGGGGAGCTGTTTTTT.

The V gene is TRBV19, the J gene TRBJ1-2; 8 bases agree with TRBD1. The CDR3 is 14 amino acids. Germline V gene sequence: CDR1 LNHDA, CDR2 SQIVND (reference sequence). The junction had 6 bases not matched to a gene; V was cut back by 5 bases and J by 4 bases. CDR3 amino acids: CASSQGAPLYGYTF. In nucleotides, the CDR3 is TGTGCCAGTAGTCAGGGGGCACCTCTCTATGGCTACACCTTC.

The chain couples TRBV5-1 to TRBJ2-3; tentatively, D is TRBD1 or TRBD2 (5 bases each). The V gene's germline CDR1 is SGHRS and CDR2 YFSETQ. The CDR3 sequence is 16 residues long. Trimming took 0 bases from V and 2 from J, leaving 13 bases between them. The CDR3 spells CASSLGVFGATDTQYF. The DNA for the CDR3 is TGCGCCAGCAGCTTGGGGGTCTTCGGGGCCACAGATACGCAGTATTTT.

The V and J genes are TRBV3-1 (or the pseudogene TRBV3-2) and TRBJ2-5; perhaps TRBD2 as D (7 bases). The CDR3 sequence is 14 residues long. Trimming cost V 7 bases and J 1 base, with 13 bases left between them. Per germline, CDR1 LGHDT and CDR2 YNNKEL (reference sequence). CDR3 in DNA: TGTGCCAGCAACCGCCGGGGGGCCCAAGAGACCCAGTACTTC. Its protein is CASNRRGAQETQYF.

V usage is TRBV5-5 and J usage is TRBJ2-3; D is uncertain. Trimming left V 2 bases short and J 2 bases short, with 3 bases between. The CDR3 length is 12 residues. Germline V gene lookup returns CDR1 SGHKS and CDR2 YYEKEE (reference sequence). CDR3 in amino acids: CASSLDTDTQYF. The DNA of the CDR3 is TGTGCCAGCAGCTTAGACACAGATACGCAGTATTTT.

This chain links TRBV6-5 with TRBJ1-5, with D hard to call. This CDR3 is 13 amino acids long. Germline V lookup: CDR1 MNHEY, CDR2 SVGAGI. Trimming left V 2 bases short and J 4 bases short, with 6 bases between. The CDR3 is CASSYDGNQPQHF. CDR3 nucleotides: TGTGCCAGCAGTTACGACGGGAATCAGCCCCAGCATTTT.

This chain uses TRBV7-9 with TRBJ2-5; a weak D match, TRBD1 (6 bases). Trimming left V 5 bases short and J 2 bases short, with 9 bases between. This CDR3 region has 13 residues. Germline CDR1 SEHNR, CDR2 FQNEAQ (reference sequence). Here the CDR3 DNA reads TGTGCCAGCAGCCGGACAGCTCAAGAGACCCAGTACTTC. This encodes CASSRTAQETQYF.

The chain joins TRBV4-1 to TRBJ1-5, with TRBD1 as a possible D gene (6 bases). The length of the CDR3 is 12 residues. Germline-derived CDR1 and CDR2 are MGHRA and YSYEKL. V was shortened by 2 bases and J by 12 bases, with 11 bases between the two germline ends. The chain's CDR3 is CASSQPGGGQHF. The CDR3, as DNA: TGCGCCAGCAGCCAACCGGGAGGGGGCCAGCATTTT.

The J gene is TRBJ1-4, the V gene TRBV7-2; 7 nucleotides line up with TRBD1. This CDR3 spans 15 amino acids. Germline V CDR1 and CDR2: SGHTA, FQGNSA. J lost 5 bases, V lost 3 bases, and 6 bases had no gene match. CDR3 bases: TGTGCCAGCAGCTTGGATGGAGGGGGCAATGAAAAACTGTTTTTT. Residues: CASSLDGGGNEKLFF.

This chain connects TRBV18 to TRBJ1-4; unclear D gene. The CDR3 is 15 amino acids. The V and J ends lost 2 bases and 0 bases respectively, with 7 bases between them. Germline V gene sequence: CDR1 KGHSH, CDR2 LQKENI. CDR3 nucleotides: TGTGCCAGCTCACCATCGGTTGCAACTAATGAAAAACTGTTTTTT. Amino acids: CASSPSVATNEKLFF.

This chain joins TRBV5-1 and TRBJ1-2; TRBD1 might be the D (5 bases). CDR3 length: 13 residues. V lost 4 bases to trimming and J lost 4 bases, with 11 bases between them. Germline V lookup: CDR1 SGHRS, CDR2 YFSETQ. CDR3 coding DNA: TGCGCCAGCAGCGTAGGGGCGAGCTATGGCTACACCTTC. Its translation is CASSVGASYGYTF.

The chain recombines TRBV7-3 with TRBJ2-3; 8 bases map to TRBD2. Per germline, CDR1 SGHTA and CDR2 FQGTGA. Trimming at V came to 4 bases and at J to 2 bases, leaving 5 bases not matched to a gene. The CDR3 spans 15 residues. The CDR3 loop reads CASSSRGGPTDTQYF. Here the CDR3 DNA reads TGTGCCAGCAGCTCCCGGGGGGGCCCCACAGATACGCAGTATTTT.

This clone was seen only a few times. V and J are TRBV5-4 and TRBJ2-2, with D possibly TRBD1 on 6 matching bases. Per the germline V gene, CDR1 is SGHNT and CDR2 is YYREEE (reference sequence). The V end lost 4 bases, the J end lost 5 bases, and 12 bases lay between the germline ends. The CDR3 totals 14 residues. The CDR3 DNA sequence: TGTGCCAGCAGCCCTAGCAGGGGTACCGGGGAGCTGTTTTTT. This codes for CASSPSRGTGELFF.

This chain connects TRBV2 to TRBJ1-1; D remains unclear. The CDR3 contains 13 residues. CDR1 and CDR2 from the germline V gene are SNHLY and FYNNEI. V lost 4 bases and J lost 2, with 8 bases in between. This CDR3 is CASSGEYNTEAFF. The DNA of the CDR3 is TGTGCCAGCAGTGGAGAGTATAACACTGAAGCTTTCTTT.